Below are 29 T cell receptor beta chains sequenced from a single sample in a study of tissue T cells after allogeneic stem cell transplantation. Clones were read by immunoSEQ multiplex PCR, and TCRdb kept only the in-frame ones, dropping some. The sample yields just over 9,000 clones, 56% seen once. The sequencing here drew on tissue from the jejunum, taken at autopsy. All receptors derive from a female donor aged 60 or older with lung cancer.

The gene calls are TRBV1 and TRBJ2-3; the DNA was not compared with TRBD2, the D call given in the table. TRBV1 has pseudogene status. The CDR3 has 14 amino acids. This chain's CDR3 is CTSSPGLNTDTQYF. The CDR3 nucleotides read TGCACCAGCAGCCCGGGTCTCAACACAGATACGCAGTATTTT.

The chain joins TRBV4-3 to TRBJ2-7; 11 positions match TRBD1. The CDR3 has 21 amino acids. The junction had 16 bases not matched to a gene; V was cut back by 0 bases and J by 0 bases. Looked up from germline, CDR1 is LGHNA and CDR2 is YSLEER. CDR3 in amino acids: CASSQDLLRGQGAFHSYEQYF. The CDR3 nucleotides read TGCGCCAGCAGCCAAGATTTACTGCGAGGACAGGGGGCCTTCCACTCCTACGAGCAGTACTTC.

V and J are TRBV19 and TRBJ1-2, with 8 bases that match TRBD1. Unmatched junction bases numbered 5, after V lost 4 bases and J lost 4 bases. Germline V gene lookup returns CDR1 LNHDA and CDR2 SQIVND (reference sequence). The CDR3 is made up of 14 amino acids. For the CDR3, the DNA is TGTGCCAGTAGTAAGGAAGACAGGGGCTATGGCTACACCTTC. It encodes CASSKEDRGYGYTF.

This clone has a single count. The CDR3 region has the DNA TGTGCCAGCAGCTTAGCGCAGGGCGCCAATTCACCCCTCCACTTT. Amino acids: CASSLAQGANSPLHF. This chain links TRBV7-8 with TRBJ1-6, with a possible D match to TRBD1 (5 bases). The CDR3 is 15 residues long. Trimming left V 0 bases short and J 7 bases short, with 10 bases between. Germline loops: CDR1 SGHVS, CDR2 FQNEAQ. Based on the CDR3 plus reference TRBV7-8 and TRBJ1-6, the full variable domain is GAGVSQSPRYKVAKRGQDVALRCDPISGHVSLFWYQQALGQGPEFLTYFQNEAQLDKSGLPSDRFFAERPEGSVSTLKIQRTQQEDSAVYLCASSLAQGANSPLHFGNGTRLTVT.

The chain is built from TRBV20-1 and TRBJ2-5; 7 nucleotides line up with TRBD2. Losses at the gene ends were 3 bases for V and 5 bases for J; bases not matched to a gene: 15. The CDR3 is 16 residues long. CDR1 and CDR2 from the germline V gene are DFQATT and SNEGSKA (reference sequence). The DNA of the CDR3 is TGCAGTGCTAGTCAGCGGGATGGGCTCTTTCGGGAGACCCAGTACTTC. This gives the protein CSASQRDGLFRETQYF.

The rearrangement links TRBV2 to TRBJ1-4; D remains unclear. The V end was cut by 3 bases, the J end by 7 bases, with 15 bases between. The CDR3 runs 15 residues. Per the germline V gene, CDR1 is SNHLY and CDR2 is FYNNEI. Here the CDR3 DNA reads TGTGCCAGCAGTGATGGGGTCCTAGCGGGTGAAAAACTGTTTTTT. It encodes CASSDGVLAGEKLFF.

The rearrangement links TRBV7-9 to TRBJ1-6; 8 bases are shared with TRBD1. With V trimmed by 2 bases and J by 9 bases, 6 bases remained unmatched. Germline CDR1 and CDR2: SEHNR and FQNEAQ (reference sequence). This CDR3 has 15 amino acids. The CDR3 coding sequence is TGTGCCAGCAGCTTATCCGGGACAGGAGCTTCACCCCTCCACTTT. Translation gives CASSLSGTGASPLHF. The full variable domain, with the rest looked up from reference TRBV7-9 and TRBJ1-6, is DTGVSQNPRHKITKRGQNVTFRCDPISEHNRLYWYRQTLGQGPEFLTYFQNEAQLEKSRLLSDRFSAERPKGSFSTLEIQRTEQGDSAMYLCASSLSGTGASPLHFGNGTRLTVT.

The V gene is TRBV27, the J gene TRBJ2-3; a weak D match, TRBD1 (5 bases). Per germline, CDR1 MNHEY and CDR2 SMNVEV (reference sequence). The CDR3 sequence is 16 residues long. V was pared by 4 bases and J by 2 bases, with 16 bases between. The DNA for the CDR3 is TGTGCCAGCAGTTCCCGACAGTACTCGAACACAGATACGCAGTATTTT. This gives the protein CASSSRQYSNTDTQYF.

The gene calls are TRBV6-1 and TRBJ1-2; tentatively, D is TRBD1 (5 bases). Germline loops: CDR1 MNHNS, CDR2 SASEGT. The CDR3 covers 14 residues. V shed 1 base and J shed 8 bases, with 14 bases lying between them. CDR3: CASSEGQGHIGYTF. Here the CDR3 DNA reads TGTGCCAGCAGTGAAGGTCAGGGCCATATAGGCTACACCTTC.

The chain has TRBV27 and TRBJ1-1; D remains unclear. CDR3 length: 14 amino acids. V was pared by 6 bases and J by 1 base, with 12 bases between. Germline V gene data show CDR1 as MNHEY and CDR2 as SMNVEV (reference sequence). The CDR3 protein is CASRYTIRNTEAFF. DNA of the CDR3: TGTGCCAGCAGGTACACGATTAGGAACACTGAAGCTTTCTTT.

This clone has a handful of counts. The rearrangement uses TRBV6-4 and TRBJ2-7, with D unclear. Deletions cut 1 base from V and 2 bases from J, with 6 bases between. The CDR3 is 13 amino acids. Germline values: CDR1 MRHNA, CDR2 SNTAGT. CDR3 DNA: TGTGCCAGCAGTGACTTCCCGGCCTACGAGCAGTACTTC. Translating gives CASSDFPAYEQYF.

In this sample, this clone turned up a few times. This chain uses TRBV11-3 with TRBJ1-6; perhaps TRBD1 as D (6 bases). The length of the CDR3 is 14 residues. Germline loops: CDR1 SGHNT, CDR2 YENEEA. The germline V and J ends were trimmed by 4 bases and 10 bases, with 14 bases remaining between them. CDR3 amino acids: CASSWGLGNSPLHF. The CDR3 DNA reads TGTGCCAGCAGCTGGGGGCTCGGGAACTCACCCCTCCACTTT.

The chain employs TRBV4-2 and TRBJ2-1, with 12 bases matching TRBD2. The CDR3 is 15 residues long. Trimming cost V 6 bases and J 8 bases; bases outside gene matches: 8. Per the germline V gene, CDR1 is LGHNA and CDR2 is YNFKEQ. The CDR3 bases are TGTGCCAGCAGAACAACTAGCGGGAGGTCCCATGAGCAGTTCTTC. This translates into CASRTTSGRSHEQFF.

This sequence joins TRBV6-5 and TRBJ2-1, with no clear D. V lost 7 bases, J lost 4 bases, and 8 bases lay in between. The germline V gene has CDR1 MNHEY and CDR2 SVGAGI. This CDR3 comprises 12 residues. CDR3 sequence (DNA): TGTGCCAGCATAGGTCAGTACAATGAGCAGTTCTTC. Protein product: CASIGQYNEQFF.

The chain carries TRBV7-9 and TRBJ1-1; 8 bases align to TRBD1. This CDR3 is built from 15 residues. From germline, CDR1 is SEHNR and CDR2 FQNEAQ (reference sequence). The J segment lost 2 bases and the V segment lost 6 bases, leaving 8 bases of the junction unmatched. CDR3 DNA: TGTGCCAGCAGATACGGGACAGGCGGAAACACTGAAGCTTTCTTT. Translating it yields CASRYGTGGNTEAFF.

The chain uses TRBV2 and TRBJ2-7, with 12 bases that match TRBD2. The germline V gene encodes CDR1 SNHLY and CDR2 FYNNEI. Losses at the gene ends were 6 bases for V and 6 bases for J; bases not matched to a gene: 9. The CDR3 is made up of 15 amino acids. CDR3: CASRPRTSGTGEQYF. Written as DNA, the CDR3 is TGTGCCAGCAGACCCCGGACTAGCGGGACTGGCGAGCAGTACTTC. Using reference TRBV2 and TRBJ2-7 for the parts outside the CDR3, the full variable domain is EPEVTQTPSHQVTQMGQEVILRCVPISNHLYFYWYRQILGQKVEFLVSFYNNEISEKSEIFDDQFSVERPDGSNFTLKIRSTKLEDSAMYFCASRPRTSGTGEQYFGPGTRLTVT.

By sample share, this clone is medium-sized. For the CDR3, the DNA is TGTGCCAGCAGCTCTCCCGGGGACAGAGGACGCAATCAGCCCCAGCATTTT. It translates to CASSSPGDRGRNQPQHF. The chain uses TRBV11-2 and TRBJ1-5; 7 nucleotides line up with TRBD1. CDR1 is SGHAT and CDR2 is FQNNGV in the germline V gene. This CDR3 comprises 17 residues. Trimming removed 4 bases from V and 2 bases from J; junction bases left unmatched: 11.

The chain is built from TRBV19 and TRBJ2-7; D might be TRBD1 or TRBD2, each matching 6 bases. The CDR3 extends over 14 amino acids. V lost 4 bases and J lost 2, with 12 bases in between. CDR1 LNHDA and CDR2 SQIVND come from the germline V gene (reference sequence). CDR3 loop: CASSTARGPYEQYF. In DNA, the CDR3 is TGTGCCAGTAGTACAGCCCGGGGGCCCTACGAGCAGTACTTC.

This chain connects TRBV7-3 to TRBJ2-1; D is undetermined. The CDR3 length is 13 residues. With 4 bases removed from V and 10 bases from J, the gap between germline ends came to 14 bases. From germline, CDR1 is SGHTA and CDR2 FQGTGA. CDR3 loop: CASSSTPLAEQFF. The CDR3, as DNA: TGTGCCAGCAGCTCTACACCCCTCGCGGAGCAGTTCTTC.

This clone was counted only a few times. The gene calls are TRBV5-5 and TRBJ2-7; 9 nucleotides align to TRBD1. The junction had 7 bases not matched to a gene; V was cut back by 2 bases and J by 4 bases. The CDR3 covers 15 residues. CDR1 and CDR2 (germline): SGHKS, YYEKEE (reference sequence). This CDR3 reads CASSFTGTGMYEQYF. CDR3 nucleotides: TGTGCCAGCAGCTTTACCGGGACAGGGATGTACGAGCAGTACTTC. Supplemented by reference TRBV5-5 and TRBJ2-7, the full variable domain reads DAGVTQSPTHLIKTRGQQVTLRCSPISGHKSVSWYQQVLGQGPQFIFQYYEKEERGRGNFPDRFSARQFPNYSSELNVNALLLGDSALYLCASSFTGTGMYEQYFGPGTRLTVT.

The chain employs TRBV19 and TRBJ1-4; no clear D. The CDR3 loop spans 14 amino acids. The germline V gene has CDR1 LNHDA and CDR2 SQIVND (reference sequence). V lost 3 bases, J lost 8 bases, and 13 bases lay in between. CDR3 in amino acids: CASSMIAVTEKLFF. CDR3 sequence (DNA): TGTGCCAGTAGTATGATTGCAGTGACAGAAAAACTGTTTTTT.

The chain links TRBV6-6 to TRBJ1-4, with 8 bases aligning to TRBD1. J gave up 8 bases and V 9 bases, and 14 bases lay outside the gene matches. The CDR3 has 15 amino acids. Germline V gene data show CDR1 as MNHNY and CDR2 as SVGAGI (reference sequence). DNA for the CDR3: TGTGCCAGTGACTTACTAGGGACAGGAGGGGAAAAACTGTTTTTT. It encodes CASDLLGTGGEKLFF.

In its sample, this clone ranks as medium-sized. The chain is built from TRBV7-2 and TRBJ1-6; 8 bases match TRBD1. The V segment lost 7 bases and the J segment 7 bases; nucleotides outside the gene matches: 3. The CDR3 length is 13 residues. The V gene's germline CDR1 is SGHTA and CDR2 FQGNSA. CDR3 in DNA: TGTGCCAGCAAGGACAGGGTCAATTCACCCCTCCACTTT. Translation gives CASKDRVNSPLHF. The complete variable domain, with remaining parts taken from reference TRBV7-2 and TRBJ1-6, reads GAGVSQSPSNKVTEKGKDVELRCDPISGHTALYWYRQSLGQGLEFLIYFQGNSAPDKSGLPSDRFSAERTGGSVSTLTIQRTQQEDSAVYLCASKDRVNSPLHFGNGTRLTVT.

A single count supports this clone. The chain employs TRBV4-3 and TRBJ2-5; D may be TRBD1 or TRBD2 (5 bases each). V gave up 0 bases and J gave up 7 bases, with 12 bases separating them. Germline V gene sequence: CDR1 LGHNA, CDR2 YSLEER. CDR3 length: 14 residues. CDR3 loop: CASSQDLGPLTQYF. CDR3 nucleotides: TGCGCCAGCAGCCAAGATTTGGGACCCCTGACCCAGTACTTC.

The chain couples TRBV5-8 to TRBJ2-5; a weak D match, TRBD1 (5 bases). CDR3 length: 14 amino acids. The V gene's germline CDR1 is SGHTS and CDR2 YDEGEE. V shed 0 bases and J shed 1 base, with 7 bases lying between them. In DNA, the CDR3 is TGTGCCAGCAGCTTGGGCAGGGTCCAAGAGACCCAGTACTTC. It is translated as CASSLGRVQETQYF.

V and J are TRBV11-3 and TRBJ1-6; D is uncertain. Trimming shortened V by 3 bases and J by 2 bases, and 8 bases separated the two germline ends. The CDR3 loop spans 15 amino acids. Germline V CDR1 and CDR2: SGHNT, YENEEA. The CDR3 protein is CASSFRFTYNSPLHF. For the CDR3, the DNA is TGTGCCAGCAGCTTCCGGTTCACCTATAATTCACCCCTCCACTTT.

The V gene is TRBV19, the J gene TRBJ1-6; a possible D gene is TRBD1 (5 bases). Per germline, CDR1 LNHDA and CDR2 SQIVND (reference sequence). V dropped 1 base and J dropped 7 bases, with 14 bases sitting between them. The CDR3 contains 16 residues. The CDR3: CASSIGGTRGNSPLHF. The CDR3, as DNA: TGTGCCAGTAGTATAGGAGGAACAAGGGGCAATTCACCCCTCCACTTT.

The CDR3 loop is CASSPWLNTEAFF. The CDR3 DNA reads as TGTGCCAGCAGCCCTTGGTTGAACACTGAAGCTTTCTTT. The chain couples TRBV4-2 to TRBJ1-1; D is undetermined. Germline V gene data show CDR1 as LGHNA and CDR2 as YNFKEQ. Trimming removed 4 bases from V and 0 bases from J, with 6 bases in between. CDR3 length: 13 amino acids.

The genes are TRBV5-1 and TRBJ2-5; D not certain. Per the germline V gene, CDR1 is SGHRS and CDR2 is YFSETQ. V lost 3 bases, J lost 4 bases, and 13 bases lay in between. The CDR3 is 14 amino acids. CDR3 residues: CASSSDSVSETQYF. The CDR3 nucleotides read TGCGCCAGCAGCTCCGATTCGGTTTCAGAGACCCAGTACTTC.